What follows is one T cell receptor beta chain and its context. Its specificity is not known. Libraries were prepared by immunoSEQ multiplex PCR; TCRdb keeps only in-frame clonotypes and omits some of them. The repertoire holds some 30,000 clones, over 60% seen once, with around 6.5% in the top ten. Specified time point: recipient sample about 28 days before transplant, after cytoreduction. The sample comes from a study of T cell clonotyping in hematopoietic cell transplantation. Points from the study as a whole: Graft donor and pretransplant recipient Inverse Simpson Index values predicted broader posttransplant TCR diversity.

The specimen was peripheral blood mononuclear cells, collected before stem cell transplant. The sequence derives from a woman aged 25 to 39 with chronic myeloid leukemia. Some clones in this sample may be carry-over from other donors' samples.

CDR3 region: CASSDWLGGRGLGYTF. In DNA form, the CDR3 reads TGTGCCAGCAGTGATTGGTTAGGTGGCAGGGGGTTAGGCTACACCTTC. The chain carries TRBV6-1 and TRBJ1-2, with TRBD1 matching 7 bases. CDR1 is MNHNS and CDR2 is SASEGT in the germline V gene. CDR3 length: 16 residues. Trimming took 3 bases from V and 8 from J; bases not matched to a gene: 15.